The T cell receptor (beta chain) under discussion was sequenced for a study of blood T cell repertoires in COVID-19. Produced via immunoSEQ multiplex PCR; TCRdb's table is partial and in-frame only. The sample shows hundreds of thousands of clones, more than 75% of them seen only once. Germline-derived CDR1 and CDR2 are SQVTM and ANQGSEA. The CDR3 extends over 16 amino acids. After removal of 4 bases from V and 0 bases from J, the junction contained 10 bases not matched to a gene. This chain joins TRBV29-1 and TRBJ2-7; 9 bases align to TRBD1. Sample: PBMCs or T cells enriched from blood (not recorded which). The receptor's source is a woman aged 45-60 years who had recovered from COVID-19. The chain's CDR3 is CSVVDFGTGSSYEQYF. The CDR3 bases are TGCAGCGTTGTCGATTTCGGGACAGGGAGCTCCTACGAGCAGTACTTC.